This is a list of T cell receptor beta chains from one sample in a study of early T cells in non-severe SARS-CoV-2 infection. TCRdb re-analysed the 5' RACE reads in MiXCR, keeping a single row per CDR3 protein. Found here are around 67,000 distinct CDR3 sequences, 11% of them singletons; the top ten hold 3% to 4%. Source material: whole blood. These receptors were obtained from an adult who was a healthcare worker with PCR-confirmed SARS-CoV-2 infection or an uninfected control (not recorded which). Both conserved end residues are trimmed from each CDR3. D genes are given only for firm matches.

V	J	D	CDR3
TRBV20-1	TRBJ1-3	NA	SAPDSSSGNTIY
TRBV29-1	TRBJ2-7	NA	SVIGAQTYEQY
TRBV7-9	TRBJ1-1	NA	ASSLSEGNTEAF
TRBV4-1	TRBJ2-1	NA	ASSQVWDTSNEQF
TRBV2	TRBJ2-2	TRBD1	ASSDGRGPTGELF
TRBV20-1	TRBJ1-2	NA	SGPRDALNYGYT
TRBV11-2	TRBJ2-7	NA	ASSLERAYEQY
TRBV3-1	TRBJ2-1	NA	ASSQMNEQF
TRBV6-1	TRBJ1-6	NA	ASDHSSSYNSPLH
TRBV6-5	TRBJ1-2	NA	ASSYSLGDYGYT
TRBV6-6	TRBJ1-4	NA	ASSPLLREKLF
TRBV5-4	TRBJ2-1	NA	ASSPSRAGYEQF
TRBV10-3	TRBJ2-2	NA	ASRAGPAPNTGELF
TRBV6-1	TRBJ2-6	NA	ASSDGGGANVLT
TRBV7-9	TRBJ2-3	TRBD2	ASSSRTSGDTQY
TRBV6-5	TRBJ2-7	NA	ASSQGAGYHEQY
TRBV20-1	TRBJ1-4	TRBD1	SARTTGDEKLF
TRBV18	TRBJ1-1	NA	ASSPVRTEAF
TRBV11-3	TRBJ2-1	TRBD2	ASSFAPVSGSLGEQF
TRBV5-8	TRBJ2-7	TRBD2	ASSLSSGGYEQY
TRBV6-6	TRBJ1-2	NA	ASSYPRGAYGYT
TRBV27	TRBJ2-1	TRBD1	ASSSGQGDYNEQF
TRBV3-1	TRBJ2-1	TRBD2	ASSQDIRLAGAPAEQF